This is a list of T cell receptor beta chains from one sample in a study of shared clonotypes between healthy human individuals. The table came from immunoSEQ multiplex PCR; TCRdb's copy has only in-frame clones and leaves some out. The top ten clones hold roughly 0.13% of a sample with around 2.1 million clones, around 95% of them seen once. Sequencing input: naive CD4+ T cells sorted from blood. Receptors were obtained from a young man in good health. CDR3s include the opening cysteine and the closing phenylalanine or tryptophan. The order of the fields is clone size, V gene, D gene, J gene, CDR3 DNA, CDR3 protein. A D gene is named only where the DNA matches it firmly. Only part of the rows carry a size: once, few, many, or a class if the clone is expanded.

size: few; V: TRBV18; D: -; J: TRBJ2-7; DNA: TGTGCCAGCTCACCACGTTTAGGTAGCTACGAGCAGTACTTC; CDR3: CASSPRLGSYEQYF
size: -; V: TRBV5-1; D: -; J: TRBJ1-5; DNA: TGCGCCAGCAGCTTGGCTGGGCGGGAGCCCCAGCATTTT; CDR3: CASSLAGREPQHF
size: -; V: TRBV5-6; D: TRBD1; J: TRBJ2-1; DNA: TGTGCCAGCAGCATCGGGACAGGGGCTACCTCCTACAATGAGCAGTTCTTC; CDR3: CASSIGTGATSYNEQFF
size: -; V: TRBV5-1; D: -; J: TRBJ2-3; DNA: TGCGCCAGCAGCGCTGGACAGATAAGCACAGATACGCAGTATTTT; CDR3: CASSAGQISTDTQYF
size: -; V: TRBV2; D: -; J: TRBJ1-1; DNA: TGTGCCAGCAGTGAACTCGGGCAGAACACTGAAGCTTTCTTT; CDR3: CASSELGQNTEAFF
size: -; V: TRBV27; D: -; J: TRBJ2-5; DNA: TGTGCCAGCAGTTTAAGAGGAAGAGACCAAGAGACCCAGTACTTC; CDR3: CASSLRGRDQETQYF
size: -; V: TRBV5-1; D: TRBD2; J: TRBJ2-7; DNA: TGCGCCAGCAGCTTGGGACTAGCGGGGGGCTCCTACGAGCAGTACTTC; CDR3: CASSLGLAGGSYEQYF
size: few; V: TRBV18; D: -; J: TRBJ2-6; DNA: TGTGCCAGCTCACCACCGAACGGGGCCAACGTCCTGACTTTC; CDR3: CASSPPNGANVLTF
size: -; V: TRBV6-6; D: -; J: TRBJ2-2; DNA: TGTGCCAGCAGTTCGGAGAACACCGGGGAGCTGTTTTTT; CDR3: CASSSENTGELFF
size: -; V: TRBV9; D: -; J: TRBJ2-7; DNA: TGTGCCAGCAGCGTAACCGGGAGCTCCTACGAGCAGTACTTC; CDR3: CASSVTGSSYEQYF
size: -; V: TRBV11-3; D: -; J: TRBJ1-1; DNA: TGTGCCAGCAGCTTGCGGACGAACACTGAAGCTTTCTTT; CDR3: CASSLRTNTEAFF
size: -; V: TRBV5-1; D: -; J: TRBJ1-1; DNA: TGCGCCAGCAGCCTAGGACACATGAACACTGAAGCTTTCTTT; CDR3: CASSLGHMNTEAFF
size: -; V: TRBV5-4; D: TRBD2; J: TRBJ2-3; DNA: TGTGCCAGCAGTCCCCGTGGAGCGGGGGTCACAGATACGCAGTATTTT; CDR3: CASSPRGAGVTDTQYF
size: -; V: TRBV27; D: TRBD1; J: TRBJ1-2; DNA: TGTGCCAGCAGTTTATCGAGGCAGGGGGCAATTGGCTACACCTTC; CDR3: CASSLSRQGAIGYTF
size: -; V: TRBV18; D: TRBD1; J: TRBJ1-2; DNA: TGTGCCAGCTCACCCCCCGCACAGGGGGCTATCGACACCTTC; CDR3: CASSPPAQGAIDTF
size: once; V: TRBV21-1; D: -; J: TRBJ2-4; DNA: TGTGCCAGCAGCAAGCGAAACATTCAGTACTTC; CDR3: CASSKRNIQYF
size: -; V: TRBV7-6; D: TRBD1; J: TRBJ1-2; DNA: TGTGCCAGCAGCCGGACAGGGGAATGGGGCTACACCTTC; CDR3: CASSRTGEWGYTF
size: -; V: TRBV2; D: -; J: TRBJ2-7; DNA: TGTGCCAGCCAGGGGTTGTACGAGCAGTACTTC; CDR3: CASQGLYEQYF
size: -; V: TRBV5-4; D: -; J: TRBJ1-1; DNA: TGTGCCAGCAGCTCCGGACAGGAAGCTTTCTTT; CDR3: CASSSGQEAFF
size: -; V: TRBV6-6; D: -; J: TRBJ2-5; DNA: TGTGCCAGCAGTACCGGGGGGCTCCCGGAGACCCAGTACTTC; CDR3: CASSTGGLPETQYF
size: few; V: TRBV5-4; D: -; J: TRBJ1-1; DNA: TGTGCCAGCGGGGGGGCTGGTGAAGCTTTCTTT; CDR3: CASGGAGEAFF
size: -; V: TRBV2; D: TRBD2; J: TRBJ2-1; DNA: TGTGCCAGCAGTTTAACTAGCGGGGGCTACAATGAGCAGTTCTTC; CDR3: CASSLTSGGYNEQFF
size: -; V: TRBV10-3; D: -; J: TRBJ2-3; DNA: TGTGCCATCAGTGCTTCAAGACCGTGGGGGGATACGCAGTATTTT; CDR3: CAISASRPWGDTQYF
size: -; V: TRBV4-3; D: -; J: TRBJ2-2; DNA: TGCGCCAGCAGCCGGACGGCTCTAGAAAGGGAGCTGTTTTTT; CDR3: CASSRTALERELFF
size: -; V: TRBV6-5; D: -; J: TRBJ2-7; DNA: TGTGCCAGCACCACGGGCCGGGACCGAACCTACGAGCAGTACTTC; CDR3: CASTTGRDRTYEQYF
size: -; V: TRBV6-4; D: -; J: TRBJ1-6; DNA: TGTGCCAGCAGTGACTCAAGCGGCGGGAAAAATTCACCCCTCCACTTT; CDR3: CASSDSSGGKNSPLHF
size: -; V: TRBV10-3; D: -; J: TRBJ2-1; DNA: TGTGCCATCAGTGAGTCCGGAGGGTCCTACAATGAGCAGTTCTTC; CDR3: CAISESGGSYNEQFF
size: -; V: TRBV28; D: TRBD1; J: TRBJ2-7; DNA: TGTGCCAGCAGCCGGGACAGGGGGCTCGAGCAGTACTTC; CDR3: CASSRDRGLEQYF
size: -; V: TRBV27; D: -; J: TRBJ2-2; DNA: TGTGCCAGCAGTTTGGAGAGGGCGAACGGGGAGCTGTTTTTT; CDR3: CASSLERANGELFF
size: -; V: TRBV25-1; D: TRBD2; J: TRBJ2-3; DNA: TGTGCCAGCAGCCCTCCCCCGCCTAGCGGGGGCTCAGATACGCAGTATTTT; CDR3: CASSPPPPSGGSDTQYF
size: once; V: TRBV11-1; D: TRBD1; J: TRBJ2-2; DNA: TGTGCCAGCAGCTTATGGCAGGGGGCCGGGGAGCTGTTTTTT; CDR3: CASSLWQGAGELFF
size: -; V: TRBV4-3; D: TRBD2; J: TRBJ2-4; DNA: TGCGCCAGCAGCCAAGATTCGGGCGGGAGTAAAAACATTCAGTACTTC; CDR3: CASSQDSGGSKNIQYF
size: -; V: TRBV2; D: -; J: TRBJ2-7; DNA: TGTGCCAGCAAGGGGGAGGCGGTCTCCTACGAGCAGTACTTC; CDR3: CASKGEAVSYEQYF
size: -; V: TRBV19; D: -; J: TRBJ2-2; DNA: TGTGCCACGGGGCCGAACACCGGGGAGCTGTTTTTT; CDR3: CATGPNTGELFF
size: -; V: TRBV15; D: TRBD2; J: TRBJ2-3; DNA: TGTGCCACCAGCACCGGACTAGCGGGGTACCTTAGCACAGATACGCAGTATTTT; CDR3: CATSTGLAGYLSTDTQYF
size: -; V: TRBV29-1; D: -; J: TRBJ1-1; DNA: TGCAGCGCCCGACGGGGGGAAACTGAAGCTTTCTTT; CDR3: CSARRGETEAFF